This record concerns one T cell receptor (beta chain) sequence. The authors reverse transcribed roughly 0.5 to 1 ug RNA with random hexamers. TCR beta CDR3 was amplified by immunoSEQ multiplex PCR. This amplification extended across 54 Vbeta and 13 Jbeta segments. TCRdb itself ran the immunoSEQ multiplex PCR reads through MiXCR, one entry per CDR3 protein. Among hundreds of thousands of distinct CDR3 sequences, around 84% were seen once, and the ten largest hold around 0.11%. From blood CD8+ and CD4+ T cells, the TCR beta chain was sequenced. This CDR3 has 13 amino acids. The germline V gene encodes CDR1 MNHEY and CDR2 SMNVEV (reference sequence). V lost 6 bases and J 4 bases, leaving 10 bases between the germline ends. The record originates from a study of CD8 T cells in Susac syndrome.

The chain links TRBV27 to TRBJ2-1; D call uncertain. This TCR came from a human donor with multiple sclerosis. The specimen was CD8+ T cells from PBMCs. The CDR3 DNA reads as TGTGCCAGCAGCGTAAGTCCGTACAATGAGCAGTTCTTC. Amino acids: CASSVSPYNEQFF.